These T cell receptor beta chains were read from a single sample in a study of breast tumors, draining lymph nodes, adjacent tissues. TCRdb itself ran the multiplex PCR reads through MiXCR, one entry per CDR3 protein. The sample lists over 100,000 distinct CDR3 sequences; under 25% were seen once. The sample consisted of axillary lymph node tissue. These receptors were taken from a female donor with breast cancer. Some clones in this sample may be carry-over from other donors' samples. Each CDR3 is given with its conserved first and last residue. D genes are given only for firm matches. Part of the rows lack a size; the others show once, few, many or a class for expanded clones.

J: TRBJ2-5
size: many
V: TRBV4-2
D: TRBD2
CDR3: CASSQDHGSGRRETQYF
DNA: TGTGCCAGCAGCCAAGATCATGGTAGCGGGAGGCGGGAGACCCAGTACTTC

J: TRBJ2-2
size: many
V: TRBV20-1
D: NA
CDR3: CSAASGAIGELFF
DNA: TGCAGTGCTGCCTCGGGGGCGATCGGGGAGCTGTTTTTT

J: TRBJ2-7
size: many
V: TRBV20-1
D: TRBD2
CDR3: CSARVPSGSRYEQYF
DNA: TGCAGTGCTAGAGTCCCTAGCGGTTCCCGGTACGAGCAGTACTTC

J: TRBJ2-1
size: many
V: TRBV2
D: TRBD2
CDR3: CASGGGPPAYNEQFF
DNA: TGTGCCAGCGGCGGGGGACCTCCGGCCTACAATGAGCAGTTCTTC

J: TRBJ1-4
size: many
V: TRBV12-3/TRBV12-4
D: TRBD1
CDR3: CASSLVQGATEKLFF
DNA: TGTGCCAGCAGTTTAGTACAGGGGGCTACTGAAAAACTGTTTTTT

J: TRBJ2-1
size: many
V: TRBV12-5
D: TRBD2
CDR3: CASAPGLAVNEQFF
DNA: TGTGCTAGTGCGCCGGGACTAGCGGTCAATGAGCAGTTCTTC

J: TRBJ2-1
size: many
V: TRBV20-1
D: TRBD2
CDR3: CSARVPPGLAGGSEQFF
DNA: TGCAGTGCTAGAGTTCCCCCGGGACTAGCGGGAGGGAGTGAGCAGTTCTTC

J: TRBJ2-3
size: NA
V: TRBV5-6
D: TRBD1
CDR3: CASSFGQAPDTQYF
DNA: TGTGCCAGCAGCTTCGGACAGGCACCAGATACGCAGTATTTT

J: TRBJ2-5
size: many
V: TRBV5-4
D: NA
CDR3: CASSLSPSVETQYF
DNA: TGTGCCAGCAGTCTTTCGCCTAGCGTGGAGACCCAGTACTTC

J: TRBJ2-7
size: many
V: TRBV20-1
D: NA
CDR3: CSAGDDYEQYF
DNA: TGCAGTGCAGGGGATGACTACGAGCAGTACTTC

J: TRBJ1-3
size: many
V: TRBV5-1
D: TRBD1
CDR3: CASNRGDSGNTIYF
DNA: TGCGCCAGCAACAGGGGTGACTCTGGAAACACCATATATTTT

J: TRBJ2-7
size: NA
V: TRBV7-9
D: TRBD1
CDR3: CASSLGGTGEYEQYF
DNA: TGTGCCAGCAGCTTAGGTGGGACAGGGGAATACGAGCAGTACTTC

J: TRBJ1-2
size: many
V: TRBV7-2
D: NA
CDR3: CASSVPTGIYGYTF
DNA: TGTGCCAGCAGCGTACCGACAGGAATCTATGGCTACACCTTC

J: TRBJ2-5
size: NA
V: TRBV5-5
D: NA
CDR3: CASSSTGETQYF
DNA: TGTGCCAGCAGCTCTACCGGAGAGACCCAGTACTTC

J: TRBJ1-1
size: NA
V: TRBV10-3
D: NA
CDR3: CAISESGGQNTEAFF
DNA: TGTGCCATCAGTGAGTCGGGGGGACAGAACACTGAAGCTTTCTTT

J: TRBJ2-3
size: NA
V: TRBV18
D: NA
CDR3: CASSPGLGATRSTDTQYF
DNA: TGTGCCAGCTCACCGGGACTTGGGGCGACACGTAGCACAGATACGCAGTATTTT

J: TRBJ2-4
size: few
V: TRBV4-2
D: NA
CDR3: CASSQVVGLNIQYF
DNA: TGTGCCAGCAGCCAAGTAGTTGGTTTAAACATTCAGTACTTC

J: TRBJ2-3
size: few
V: TRBV5-1
D: TRBD1
CDR3: CASRTGQGSDTQYF
DNA: TGCGCCAGCAGAACGGGACAGGGATCAGATACGCAGTATTTT

J: TRBJ1-4
size: many
V: TRBV2
D: NA
CDR3: CASSENKPGEKLFF
DNA: TGTGCCAGCAGTGAGAACAAACCAGGTGAAAAACTGTTTTTT

J: TRBJ2-4
size: few
V: TRBV20-1
D: NA
CDR3: CSAREGASNIQYF
DNA: TGCAGTGCTAGAGAAGGAGCCTCAAACATTCAGTACTTC

J: TRBJ2-3
size: many
V: TRBV9
D: NA
CDR3: CASSAGGRFADTQYF
DNA: TGTGCCAGCAGCGCCGGGGGGCGCTTCGCAGATACGCAGTATTTT

J: TRBJ2-2
size: few
V: TRBV28
D: TRBD2
CDR3: CASRLGGGTGELFF
DNA: TGTGCCAGCAGACTCGGCGGGGGTACCGGGGAGCTGTTTTTT

J: TRBJ1-6
size: many
V: TRBV2
D: TRBD1
CDR3: CASVRDRNSPLHF
DNA: TGTGCCAGTGTCCGGGACAGGAATTCACCCCTCCACTTT

J: TRBJ1-6
size: many
V: TRBV30
D: NA
CDR3: CAVRGEYNSPLHF
DNA: TGTGCAGTAAGGGGGGAATATAATTCACCCCTCCACTTT

J: TRBJ2-3
size: many
V: TRBV7-6
D: TRBD2
CDR3: CASSFRTSGTDTQYF
DNA: TGTGCCAGCAGCTTTAGGACTAGCGGTACAGATACGCAGTATTTT

J: TRBJ2-6
size: NA
V: TRBV11-2
D: TRBD2
CDR3: CASRKGTSTSSGANVLTF
DNA: TGTGCCAGCAGAAAGGGGACTAGCACGAGCTCTGGGGCCAACGTCCTGACTTTC

J: TRBJ2-5
size: many
V: TRBV6-1
D: NA
CDR3: CASSEGGVLETQYF
DNA: TGTGCCAGCAGTGAAGGGGGGGTGCTAGAGACCCAGTACTTC

J: TRBJ1-3
size: NA
V: TRBV18
D: NA
CDR3: CASSPGATTSGNTIYF
DNA: TGTGCCAGCTCACCGGGGGCGACAACTTCTGGAAACACCATATATTTT

J: TRBJ1-5
size: many
V: TRBV7-9
D: NA
CDR3: CASSLAGGPGRDNQPQHF
DNA: TGTGCCAGCAGCTTAGCGGGGGGCCCGGGGCGGGACAATCAGCCCCAGCATTTT

J: TRBJ2-2
size: many
V: TRBV20-1
D: TRBD2
CDR3: CSARDLGSGPNTGELFF
DNA: TGCAGTGCTAGAGACTTGGGTAGCGGGCCAAACACCGGGGAGCTGTTTTTT

J: TRBJ2-4
size: few
V: TRBV20-1
D: NA
CDR3: CSASGLLAKNIQYF
DNA: TGCAGTGCTAGCGGACTGTTAGCCAAAAACATTCAGTACTTC

J: TRBJ2-2
size: many
V: TRBV24-1
D: NA
CDR3: CATESRDFNTGELFF
DNA: TGTGCCACCGAGTCCCGGGACTTTAACACCGGGGAGCTGTTTTTT

J: TRBJ2-1
size: many
V: TRBV15
D: TRBD2
CDR3: CATSRVLADNEQFF
DNA: TGTGCCACCAGCAGAGTACTAGCGGACAATGAGCAGTTCTTC

J: TRBJ2-3
size: many
V: TRBV19
D: NA
CDR3: CASSNRLQEATDTQYF
DNA: TGTGCCAGTAGTAATCGTCTCCAAGAAGCCACAGATACGCAGTATTTT

J: TRBJ1-2
size: few
V: TRBV18
D: TRBD1
CDR3: CASSQGQDYGYTF
DNA: TGTGCCAGCTCACAGGGACAGGACTATGGCTACACCTTC

J: TRBJ2-1
size: many
V: TRBV10-2
D: NA
CDR3: CASSEARGVYNEQFF
DNA: TGCGCCAGCAGTGAGGCCAGGGGGGTTTACAATGAGCAGTTCTTC

J: TRBJ2-5
size: once
V: TRBV20-1
D: NA
CDR3: CSARDGTETQHF
DNA: TGCAGTGCTAGAGATGGTACGGAGACCCAGCACTTC

J: TRBJ2-3
size: NA
V: TRBV4-3
D: TRBD2
CDR3: CASSQDSSGRATDTQYF
DNA: TGCGCCAGCAGCCAAGATTCTAGCGGGAGGGCCACAGATACGCAGTATTTT